The text below deals with one T cell receptor beta chain. Stated time point: after trial treatment. Treatment reported: LDRT plus nivolumab, ipilimumab, low-dose cyclophosphamide and aspirin (RACIN trial). Low-dose radiotherapy and low-dose cyclophosphamide, together with aspirin, ipilimumab and nivolumab, were given to donors. Germline V CDR1 and CDR2: MDHEN, SYDVKM. The CDR3 sequence is 15 residues long. Trimming at V came to 5 bases and at J to 2 bases, leaving 2 bases not matched to a gene. This entry is derived from a study of low-dose radiotherapy and immunotherapy resistance in tumors. Study background: First-strand cDNA relied on TRAV- and TRBV-specific primers spanning alpha and beta chains.

TCR amplification used roughly 18 PCR cycles, a constant-region primer and a V-primer adapter. Amplifying the isolated mRNA was done by in vitro transcription. TCRdb re-called the reads with MiXCR, one entry per CDR3 protein. Seen here are over 50,000 distinct CDR3 sequences, around 33% observed once, and the top ten hold around 8%. This clonotype originated in a male donor with rectosigmoid adenocarcinoma. This specimen was PBMCs, taken after low-dose radiotherapy plus immunotherapy. The V and J genes are TRBV28 and TRBJ2-3, with TRBD2 matching 12 bases. The CDR3 protein is CASSTSGRTTDTQYF. The CDR3 region has the DNA TGTGCCAGCAGTACTAGCGGGAGGACCACAGATACGCAGTATTTT.